One sample yielded the 15 T cell receptor beta chains listed below, sequenced in a study of shared clonotypes between healthy human individuals. Profiled with immunoSEQ multiplex PCR; TCRdb holds only in-frame clones, not every one. The table includes 2 million to 2.5 million clones, just under 95% detected once. The sequencing sample was made of naive CD4+ T cells from PBMCs. Subset: CD45RA+ positively selected. The source is a young man in good health. Some clones in this sample may be carry-over from other donors' samples.

The rearrangement links TRBV7-3 to TRBJ1-4, with D maybe TRBD1 (5 bases). Trimming left V 7 bases short and J 4 bases short, with 25 bases between. The CDR3 length is 18 residues. The V gene's germline CDR1 is SGHTA and CDR2 FQGTGA. This CDR3 is CASNPPVARAQNNEKLFF. The CDR3 region has the DNA TGTGCCAGCAACCCGCCCGTGGCCAGGGCTCAGAATAATGAAAAACTGTTTTTT.

This clone was detected once. V is TRBV5-1 and J is TRBJ1-3; D unclear. CDR3 length: 13 residues. Germline values: CDR1 SGHRS, CDR2 YFSETQ. V lost 6 bases and J 0 bases, leaving 7 bases between the germline ends. The CDR3 region is CASTEGSGNTIYF. As DNA, the CDR3 is TGCGCCAGCACAGAAGGCTCTGGAAACACCATATATTTT. The full variable domain, in which reference TRBV5-1 and TRBJ1-3 provide the parts outside the CDR3, is KAGVTQTPRYLIKTRGQQVTLSCSPISGHRSVSWYQQTPGQGLQFLFEYFSETQRNKGNFPGRFSGRQFSNSRSEMNVSTLELGDSALYLCASTEGSGNTIYFGEGSWLTVV.

Concerning this clone itself: Other DNA sequences in this specimen translate into the identical CDR3. This sequence joins TRBV28 and TRBJ2-5; 8 bases are a match to TRBD2. The CDR3 consists of 14 residues. The V gene's germline CDR1 is MDHEN and CDR2 SYDVKM. Trimming at V came to 2 bases and at J to 5 bases, leaving 4 bases not matched to a gene. As DNA, the CDR3 is TGTGCCAGCAGTTTAGGCGGGAGGCGGGAGACCCAGTACTTC. It encodes CASSLGGRRETQYF.

As concerns this clone: The same CDR3 can be traced to other DNA sequences in this sample. The rearrangement joins TRBV10-3 to TRBJ2-5, with 12 nucleotides matching TRBD2. From germline, CDR1 is ENHRY and CDR2 SYGVKD. The CDR3 covers 16 residues. V trimming: 3 bases; J trimming: 4 bases; junction bases outside the gene matches: 6. DNA of the CDR3: TGTGCCATCAGTGACCGACTAGCGGGAGTGGGAGAGACCCAGTACTTC. Amino acids: CAISDRLAGVGETQYF.

The V call is TRBV5-1, the J call TRBJ1-1; D is ambiguous. The V end lost 4 bases, the J end lost 4 bases, and 14 bases lay between the germline ends. CDR3 length: 14 amino acids. CDR1 SGHRS and CDR2 YFSETQ come from the germline V gene. CDR3 DNA: TGCGCCAGCAGCGGGAGTATTTCTGGCACTGAAGCTTTCTTT. This sequence encodes CASSGSISGTEAFF.

The V call is TRBV30, the J call TRBJ2-5; 8 bases map to TRBD1. This CDR3 is 14 amino acids long. The germline gives CDR1 GTSNPN, CDR2 SVGIG (reference sequence). V shed 0 bases, J shed 7 bases, and the junction held 7 bases outside the gene matches. Written as DNA, the CDR3 is TGTGCCTGGAGTGTACAGGGGGGCGTGGGGACCCAGTACTTC. The encoded protein is CAWSVQGGVGTQYF.

With regard to this clone: The identical CDR3 is also encoded by other nucleotide sequences in the sample. The V gene is TRBV9, the J gene TRBJ1-3; D unresolved. Germline V gene lookup returns CDR1 SGDLS and CDR2 YYNGEE. V was trimmed by 0 bases and J by 0 bases, leaving 7 bases between them. The CDR3 length is 15 residues. This CDR3 is CASSVAPGSGNTIYF. The DNA of the CDR3 is TGTGCCAGCAGCGTAGCTCCGGGCTCTGGAAACACCATATATTTT.

This clone occurred once. The V and J genes are TRBV11-2 and TRBJ2-7; the match to TRBD1 covers 8 bases. Germline trimming cut 1 base from V and 3 bases from J; bases unmatched to any gene: 2. From germline, CDR1 is SGHAT and CDR2 FQNNGV. This CDR3 contains 14 residues. In DNA, the CDR3 is TGTGCCAGCAGCTTAGGGGACAGGTACTACGAGCAGTACTTC. Its protein is CASSLGDRYYEQYF.

The J gene is TRBJ1-5, the V gene TRBV18, with 8 bases fitting TRBD1. Germline values: CDR1 KGHSH, CDR2 LQKENI. The CDR3 spans 15 residues. With V trimmed by 2 bases and J by 5 bases, 5 bases remained unmatched. The CDR3 sequence: CASSPAGGADQPQHF. CDR3 sequence (DNA): TGTGCCAGCTCACCAGCAGGGGGCGCGGATCAGCCCCAGCATTTT.

The chain combines TRBV28 with TRBJ1-2; D unresolved. This CDR3 is built from 13 residues. Between the trimmed V and J ends, which lost 5 bases and 1 base, there was a span of 8 bases. From germline, CDR1 is MDHEN and CDR2 SYDVKM. CDR3 sequence: CASSQRVNYGYTF. The DNA for the CDR3 is TGTGCCAGCAGTCAAAGGGTTAACTATGGCTACACCTTC.

The chain uses TRBV6-6 and TRBJ2-4; D gene unclear. This CDR3 spans 12 amino acids. The germline V gene has CDR1 MNHNY and CDR2 SVGAGI (reference sequence). V lost 5 bases and J lost 10, with 12 bases in between. The CDR3 DNA follows: TGTGCCAGCAGTGGTCCCGAAGCTATTCAGTACTTC. It is translated as CASSGPEAIQYF.

For this clone: The same CDR3 is also encoded by other DNA sequences in this sample. This chain uses TRBV5-1 with TRBJ2-5; 12 bases line up with TRBD2. Germline CDR1 reads SGHRS; CDR2 reads YFSETQ. Trimming at V came to 3 bases and at J to 5 bases, leaving 5 bases not matched to a gene. The CDR3 length is 15 residues. The CDR3 DNA is TGCGCCAGCAGCTCTGCCGGGACTAGCGGGGAGACCCAGTACTTC. It specifies CASSSAGTSGETQYF.

The chain has TRBV7-2 and TRBJ1-2; possibly TRBD1 for D (5 bases). Germline V CDR1 and CDR2: SGHTA, FQGNSA. The CDR3 contains 14 residues. Trimming removed 1 base at V and 8 bases at J, with 14 bases between. Here the CDR3 reads CASSLVVRVYGYTF. The CDR3 bases are TGTGCCAGCAGCTTAGTGGTCAGGGTTTACGGCTACACCTTC.

This clone appeared once. The V call is TRBV19, the J call TRBJ1-5, with D tentatively TRBD1 (6 bases). The V gene lost 3 bases and the J gene lost 7 bases, with 16 bases spanning the gap. CDR1 is LNHDA and CDR2 is SQIVND in the germline V gene (reference sequence). The CDR3 is made up of 15 amino acids. The CDR3 protein is CASSIVSGVGQPQHF. The CDR3 coding sequence is TGTGCCAGTAGTATCGTTTCAGGGGTGGGCCAGCCCCAGCATTTT.

With respect to this clone: One junction end does not reproduce the germline sequence, and a read error may be involved. This rearrangement joins TRBV6-4 to TRBJ2-7, with 9 bases fitting TRBD1. Germline CDR1 reads MRHNA; CDR2 reads SNTAGT. The CDR3 has 15 residues. The CDR3 loop is CASSYSGQGPYEQYF. The DNA of the CDR3 is TGTGCCAGCAGTTACTCGGGACAGGGACCCTACGAGCAGTACTTC.